The rows below give T cell receptor beta chains drawn from one sample of a study of blood T cell repertoires in COVID-19. TCRdb's table, derived via immunoSEQ multiplex PCR, lists solely in-frame clones and lacks some. The sample carries about 190,000 clones, under 80% recorded once. The sequenced sample consisted of peripheral blood. These receptors originate from a woman aged 45 to 65 with acute or convalescent COVID-19. Both conserved end residues are part of each CDR3. A D gene is named only where the DNA matches it firmly. Rows give clone size only sometimes, using once, few, many, or a class for an expanded clone.

CDR3: CASSPDRGEAFF; V: TRBV7-2; J: TRBJ1-1; D: TRBD1; size: NA
CDR3: CASSSWDTGGLQPQHF; V: TRBV18; J: TRBJ1-5; D: TRBD1; size: NA
CDR3: CASSSRDRESGNTIYF; V: TRBV27; J: TRBJ1-3; D: TRBD1; size: NA
CDR3: CASSRGGRDEQYF; V: TRBV5-1; J: TRBJ2-7; D: TRBD2; size: NA
CDR3: CASSHLHERNQPQHF; V: TRBV19; J: TRBJ1-5; D: NA; size: NA
CDR3: CASSGERGEVLKRSNQPQHF; V: TRBV7-8; J: TRBJ1-5; D: NA; size: few
CDR3: CASSPGQPLNQKNIQYF; V: TRBV18; J: TRBJ2-4; D: NA; size: few
CDR3: CASSLGRVETQYF; V: TRBV7-2; J: TRBJ2-5; D: NA; size: NA
CDR3: CASSLAGIQYF; V: TRBV28; J: TRBJ2-4; D: NA; size: NA
CDR3: CATSRDKTDSNQPQHF; V: TRBV15; J: TRBJ1-5; D: NA; size: NA
CDR3: CASSLPAGAGNTEAFF; V: TRBV19; J: TRBJ1-1; D: NA; size: NA
CDR3: CASSPGQGNYGYTF; V: TRBV18; J: TRBJ1-2; D: TRBD1; size: NA
CDR3: CASSKLVKGDENGYTF; V: TRBV19; J: TRBJ1-2; D: NA; size: medium-sized
CDR3: CASTPGGGLVTQYF; V: TRBV5-5; J: TRBJ2-5; D: NA; size: NA
CDR3: CASRGTVNYGYTF; V: TRBV27; J: TRBJ1-2; D: TRBD1; size: NA
CDR3: CASSGKGAPNEKLFF; V: TRBV2; J: TRBJ1-4; D: NA; size: NA
CDR3: CASSEESTGTNSPLHF; V: TRBV6-1; J: TRBJ1-6; D: NA; size: NA
CDR3: CASSTGVAYEQYF; V: TRBV19; J: TRBJ2-7; D: NA; size: NA
CDR3: CASSRGTNEKLFF; V: TRBV7-2; J: TRBJ1-4; D: NA; size: NA
CDR3: CASSIDSGPAIYGYTF; V: TRBV19; J: TRBJ1-2; D: NA; size: few
CDR3: CASSPSTLQGIGELFF; V: TRBV5-1; J: TRBJ2-2; D: TRBD1; size: NA
CDR3: CASSGLAGGLDEQFF; V: TRBV6-5; J: TRBJ2-1; D: TRBD2; size: NA
CDR3: CASSYSYGQGNSPLHF; V: TRBV28; J: TRBJ1-6; D: NA; size: once
CDR3: CSGTLQETQYF; V: TRBV20-1; J: TRBJ2-5; D: NA; size: NA
CDR3: CASSQVAGFVGYTF; V: TRBV3-1/TRBV3-2; J: TRBJ1-2; D: NA; size: NA
CDR3: CASSMGLAKSGANVLTF; V: TRBV19; J: TRBJ2-6; D: TRBD2; size: NA
CDR3: CASSLFHIDTQYF; V: TRBV11-2; J: TRBJ2-3; D: NA; size: NA
CDR3: CASSPLSQGGNSPLHF; V: TRBV27; J: TRBJ1-6; D: TRBD1; size: NA
CDR3: CASSFGSNQPQHF; V: TRBV13; J: TRBJ1-5; D: NA; size: NA
CDR3: CASRLAGQNNEQFF; V: TRBV2; J: TRBJ2-1; D: TRBD2; size: once
CDR3: CAISEPGAPDTGELFF; V: TRBV10-3; J: TRBJ2-2; D: NA; size: NA
CDR3: CASSLVGSQPQHF; V: TRBV28; J: TRBJ1-5; D: NA; size: many
CDR3: CASSPRTGALKNTEAFF; V: TRBV28; J: TRBJ1-1; D: TRBD1; size: NA
CDR3: CASSRRTSGGARSYEQYF; V: TRBV27; J: TRBJ2-7; D: TRBD2; size: NA
CDR3: CASSPDRVSEAFF; V: TRBV18; J: TRBJ1-1; D: TRBD1; size: NA
CDR3: CATSSLGGNEQYF; V: TRBV24-1; J: TRBJ2-7; D: TRBD1; size: NA
CDR3: CASSSPNEQFF; V: TRBV7-6; J: TRBJ2-1; D: NA; size: NA
CDR3: CAWRSSTGGLSAEQYF; V: TRBV30; J: TRBJ2-7; D: TRBD2; size: NA
CDR3: CASSYEGGAGANVLTF; V: TRBV6-5; J: TRBJ2-6; D: NA; size: NA
CDR3: CASSSAGRQGPSTDTQYF; V: TRBV5-1; J: TRBJ2-3; D: TRBD1; size: NA
CDR3: CASSQVGGSTEAFF; V: TRBV14; J: TRBJ1-1; D: NA; size: few
CDR3: CASSLEVGREGYTF; V: TRBV5-4; J: TRBJ1-2; D: NA; size: NA
CDR3: CASSQDGRGEQYF; V: TRBV14; J: TRBJ2-7; D: NA; size: many